Detailed here is one T cell receptor (beta chain). Its antigen remains undetermined. No much larger clone exists at a distance of one base, and base qualities are not known. The CDR3 numbers 13 residues from cysteine through phenylalanine. The only DNA kept is the CDR3, 39 bases in frame from the first base. From the germline V gene (reference sequence), CDR1 is SGHAT and CDR2 is FQDESV. V is shortened by 1 base, J by 3 bases, and the region joining them spans 5 bases. This sample is part of a study of cytomegalovirus exposure and HLA in healthy donors (dated by TCRdb to the late 2010s). For the study in its entirety: An earlier analysis of roughly 500 of the donors reported around 280 Gb of sequence data and 117 million unique TCR beta sequences obtained from roughly 170 million T cells. An early release covering roughly 600 HLA-typed donors comprised roughly 300 gigabases of sequencing data and about 90 million unique TCR sequences. Among the roughly 400 genotyped donors, around 81% belonged to the genetic ancestry cluster associated with self-reported Caucasian donors. The study aimed to test whether cataloging public T cell receptors could reveal signatures of past pathogen exposure. The study profiled the T cell repertoires of approximately 700 subjects by immunosequencing and related them to cytomegalovirus serostatus. A separate validation cohort of 100 to 150 different subjects was used in addition to the approximately 700-subject first cohort. To predict cytomegalovirus infection status, the study brought together high-throughput TCR immunosequencing, statistical association of individual TCRs with disease status, and machine learning. In a later analysis, previously published TCR beta repertoires from roughly 710 donors were re-analyzed and high-resolution HLA genotyping was added so that TCR occurrence patterns could be studied. Rather than drawing on any new phenotypic data, the later analysis identified candidate immune exposures from TCR beta sequences and the way those sequences occurred across donors. An earlier analysis of fewer than 750 of the donors used high-throughput TCR beta sequencing to judge whether each TCR beta V gene segment behaved as functional or pseudogenic. Donor age, sex, ethnicity and CMV serostatus were compiled alongside the repertoire data. Genome-wide SNP genotypes for about 60% of the roughly 670 donors were used in a later genetic analysis, which treated that subset as a discovery cohort. Every discovery cohort repertoire had been produced on one sequencing platform. HLA typing included class I and class II loci at four-digit resolution. Typing coverage varied by locus: roughly 620-640 donors for A, B, C, DRB1 and DQB1; 522 for DQA1; 600 to 610 for DPA1; more than 450 for DPB1. Four or five DR-DQ haplotypes were treated as single units for association and clustering because of strong linkage in the cohort. Among about 400 genotyped donors of the cohort, an average of approximately 220,000 unique TCR beta nucleotide sequences was sequenced per donor, of which about 20% were non-productive. What the research found in general, with its limitations: A later genetic analysis associated a missense DCLRE1C variant with V-gene and J-gene trimming of TCR beta chains, and an independent cohort replicated the association. Most TCR sequences were observed very rarely across donors, whereas some public TCRs were present in many individuals. Cytomegalovirus status was reported to be diagnosed by the classifier with high specificity and sensitivity in both the original and validation cohorts. Compared with the 666-donor mean, donors in an Asian-associated ancestry cluster had fewer N-insertions in productive TCRs, according to a later genetic analysis. A later analysis found that most CMV-associated TCR beta chains appeared HLA-restricted, with HLA associations seemingly driven largely by CMV exposure. A total of roughly 160 TCR beta chains were listed by the study as associated with cytomegalovirus. The 87-base-pair reads could not distinguish some IMGT-functional V segments, including TRBV6-2 and TRBV6-3, so those segments were excluded. Because counts were too low, more than 15 rarely observed V segments, including chromosome 9 orphons, were excluded from the earlier analysis of under 650 of the donors. A later analysis found that TCR association rates varied across HLA loci, with DRB1 alleles showing the most associated TCRs and HLA-C alleles the fewest. A further reported finding was that TCR beta sequences accurately predicted the HLA-A and HLA-B alleles for most subjects in the first cohort. In a later analysis, about 17,000 TCR beta sequences were associated with specific HLA alleles at a false discovery rate of 0.05. According to a later analysis, parvovirus B19, influenza, CMV and Epstein-Barr virus appeared linked to several top co-occurrence clusters. For the cohort, immune exposure information was limited to CMV serostatus. Correlated functional status among segregating V segments might reflect linkage disequilibrium, but an unknown experimental factor could not be ruled out. In vitro tests confirmed that a few of the cytomegalovirus-associated TCR beta chains recognize cytomegalovirus antigens. Because some donors lacked HLA typing at each locus, the association tests relied only on the typed subset. Compared with equally common non-associated chains, HLA-associated TCR beta chains in a later analysis were more clonally expanded and had lower generation probabilities. In an earlier analysis of 587 of the donors, most TCR beta V segments were observed in productive rearrangements about 90% or about 30% of the time, broadly matching IMGT annotations. When HLA alleles, especially DR and DQ, strongly co-occurred, TCR associations were difficult to assign to individual alleles. In this cohort, only TCR beta chains were sequenced, and detectable features were limited by the absence of alpha or paired-chain data. It was suggested by the authors that the approach could potentially be generalized to other disease states and immunological phenotypes. Sequencing depth was assumed to be roughly uniform across donors in the presence/absence analyses, though that assumption may not hold. The sequencing pipeline was judged likely to have produced a cluster of highly shared sequence variants as a technical artifact.

The cohort comprised 670 or so healthy bone marrow donors. All cohort members were sampled while nominally healthy, although unrecorded immune exposures were likely present. The donor was CMV seropositive and was included in the group of 290 or so seropositive cohort members. Each donor provided a peripheral blood sample, and peripheral blood mononuclear cells were used for TCR beta sequencing. The Qiagen DNeasy Blood Extraction Kit was used to extract genomic DNA from the blood cell samples. Library preparation used the immunoSEQ multiplex PCR assay. A mixture of 60 forward primers for TCR Vbeta segments and 13 reverse primers for TCR Jbeta segments was used in the multiplex PCR. Amplification of the CDR3 region of rearranged TCR beta genes was performed with a multiplex PCR assay on genomic DNA. On the Illumina HiSeq System, the amplified TCR beta libraries were sequenced as 87-base-pair reads. The source study handled its data this way. A later analysis tallied 75 million to 95 million unique TCR beta chains across the approximately 670 repertoires, and approximately 12 million of those chains were shared by two or more donors. A nearest-neighbor algorithm error-corrected the raw reads and collapsed the reads into unique sequences, merging closely related sequences to remove PCR and sequencing errors. Alignment of CDR3 sequences to IMGT reference sequences was used to assign V, D and J gene segments. For a sequence to be retained, at least a six-nucleotide match to both a V gene segment and a J gene segment was required. Rearrangements were classified as productive when the CDR3 lacked stop codons and remained in frame with V and J, and all other rearrangements were classified as non-productive. Following IMGT convention, CDR3 was defined as the stretch from the second conserved V-encoded cysteine up to the conserved J-encoded phenylalanine. In an earlier analysis of around 600 of the donors, sequences lacking an unambiguous match to a single V gene segment were excluded. An earlier analysis of several hundred of the donors classified V segments as functional when productive rearrangements were above 56.7% and as segregating when the standard deviation between donors was above 5%. A statistical classification framework was built to diagnose cytomegalovirus status from the catalog of TCR beta chain sequences. A later analysis assigned V and J genes by comparing TCR nucleotide sequences with IMGT/GENE-DB human TR gene sequences. In a later analysis, CDR3 sequences and most-parsimonious VDJ recombination scenarios were assigned using the TCRdist pipeline. In a later analysis, each TCR beta chain was defined by its CDR3 amino acid sequence together with its V-gene family, and reads without a unique V-gene family were excluded. As a way to deal with suspected cross-contamination and a sequencing artifact, a later analysis dropped roughly 600 nucleotide sequences that were highly shared and had low generation probability. For each public chain, a later analysis derived a clonal expansion index from normalized ranks of inferred template counts within each repertoire. Generation probabilities in a later analysis came from a VDJ recombination model fitted to out-of-frame rearrangements, and those results were checked against IGoR. In a later analysis, TCR-TCR, TCR-HLA and TCR-CMV co-occurrence was scored with hypergeometric tests, and a repertoire-size bias correction was applied to TCR pairs. In a later analysis, false discovery rates were estimated by permuting HLA or CMV assignments 20 times. A later analysis grouped co-occurring TCRs with DBSCAN, adding TCRdist sequence similarity when clustering within HLA-allele-positive subsets. For co-occurrence clustering, repertoires with fewer than 30,000 or more than 120,000 public chains were excluded, along with roughly 5 repertoires with anomalous nucleotide sharing. TCRdb mirrors the immuneACCESS table, restricted to in-frame sequences. Some clones are absent from its copies; in checked studies, under half trace to an unresolved V gene, and the reason for the others is unknown. V, J and clone size reflect that table, while D and trimming were determined from the DNA. This sample lists 200,000 to 250,000 clones; around 80% were detected once. The ten biggest clones cover less than 3% of the sample.

The sequence came from a woman aged 55-75 years in good health and CMV-seropositive. The source material was PBMCs. The rearranged chain carries TRBV11-1 and TRBJ2-3, with the D gene not confidently named. The CDR3 reads CASSLVRTDTQYF. The bases are TGTGCCAGCAGCTTAGTGAGAACAGATACGCAGTATTTT.